The 4 T cell receptor beta chains listed next were all sequenced from one sample in a study of T-cell reconstitution after alpha-beta-depleted transplantation in children. It was with unique molecular identifiers that the TCRbeta library was prepared. TCRdb itself ran the PCR reads through MiXCR, one entry per CDR3 protein. The sample records a few hundred thousand distinct CDR3 sequences, under 30% being singletons. The starting material was PBMCs, mostly from graft donor cells, obtained 360 days after TCRalphabeta/CD19-depleted stem cell transplant. Receptor source: a female patient aged 2 to 10 who had a stem cell transplant for congenital amegakaryocytic thrombocytopenia, so the T cells may come from the graft donor.

In this sample, this clonotype turned up many times. The V call is TRBV29-1, the J call TRBJ2-3; the match to TRBD2 covers 11 bases. CDR1 is SQVTM and CDR2 is ANQGSEA in the germline V gene. The CDR3 consists of 15 residues. Trimming took 3 bases from V and 3 from J; bases not matched to a gene: 5. CDR3 sequence reads: CSVEFSSGRTDTQYF. The CDR3 DNA reads as TGCAGCGTTGAGTTCTCTAGCGGGAGGACAGATACGCAGTATTTT.

A few counts support this clonotype. The gene calls are TRBV4-1 and TRBJ1-1, with a weak D call TRBD1 (6 bases). Trimming pared 0 bases from V and 1 base from J, leaving 18 bases between. The CDR3 runs to 18 residues. Germline values: CDR1 MGHRA, CDR2 YSYEKL. The CDR3 DNA sequence: TGCGCCAGCAGCCAAGAAGGCGGGGGCGCTGGGTGGAACACTGAAGCTTTCTTT. Residues: CASSQEGGGAGWNTEAFF.

There are a few counts of this clonotype. This rearrangement joins TRBV10-3 to TRBJ2-5, with 9 nucleotides matching TRBD2. This CDR3 region has 14 residues. The germline V gene has CDR1 ENHRY and CDR2 SYGVKD. J gave up 5 bases and V 3 bases, and 4 bases lay outside the gene matches. The CDR3 is CAISDSGGGETQYF. CDR3 nucleotides: TGTGCCATCAGTGATAGCGGGGGAGGGGAGACCCAGTACTTC.

This chain links TRBV28 with TRBJ1-1, with a weak D call TRBD1 (5 bases). This CDR3 has 17 residues. V lost 7 bases to trimming and J lost 2 bases, with 23 bases between them. The germline V gene encodes CDR1 MDHEN and CDR2 SYDVKM. DNA for the CDR3: TGTGCCAGCATCTCCGGGGCGGCGGGATTCGATAACACTGAAGCTTTCTTT. Translated, it gives CASISGAAGFDNTEAFF.